This TCR beta chain was profiled in a study of T cells in Graves' hyperthyroidism and ophthalmopathy. This CDR3 contains 13 residues. Germline CDR1 SNHLY, CDR2 FYNNEI. Trimming stripped 3 bases from V and 10 bases from J, with 15 bases between. A word on this clonotype: The antigen remains unidentified.

Study observations and caveats: Blood shared most expanded thyroid clonotypes above 0.001. The authors' 13 V-J model separated ophthalmopathy from stable hyperthyroidism.

RNA transcripts served as the template for amplifying TCR beta CDR3 regions. First-round RT-PCR targeting the TCR CDR3 was performed with the HTBI primer set. One entry per CDR3 protein results from TCRdb running MiXCR on the multiplex PCR reads. The table lists under 700,000 distinct CDR3 sequences, under 60% of them singletons, with roughly 8.2% in the top ten. Patients aged 18 to 65 had newly diagnosed hyperthyroidism of under 2 months' duration. Pregnant or lactating patients were excluded, as were those with uncontrolled infection or other autoimmune disease. The genes are TRBV2 and TRBJ1-1; D remains ambiguous. The receptor was isolated from a woman younger than 35 with Graves' hyperthyroidism. Sequences were obtained from peripheral blood or thyroid tissue (not recorded which). In DNA, the CDR3 is TGTGCCAGCAGTGATCTATGGGGAATAGCAGCTTTCTTT. Translated, it gives CASSDLWGIAAFF. Combining the CDR3 with reference TRBV2 and TRBJ1-1 gives the whole variable domain EPEVTQTPSHQVTQMGQEVILRCVPISNHLYFYWYRQILGQKVEFLVSFYNNEISEKSEIFDDQFSVERPDGSNFTLKIRSTKLEDSAMYFCASSDLWGIAAFFGQGTRLTVV.